This TCR beta chain was recovered during a study of cytomegalovirus exposure and HLA in healthy donors. Study-level results: An analysis done earlier found most TCR beta V segments productive about 87% or about 30% of the time. In vitro confirmation showed three CMV-associated chains to be CMV antigen specific.

Points on this clone: The antigen is undetermined.

The PCR used 60 Vbeta and 13 Jbeta primers. The repertoire was sequenced with immunoSEQ multiplex PCR; TCRdb's copy has only in-frame clones and lacks some. Here the sample spans around 30,000 clones, about 83% being singletons. This CDR3 region has 17 residues. V shed 3 bases and J shed 2 bases, with 17 bases lying between them. Germline CDR1 and CDR2: SGHVS and FNYEAQ. The receptor's source is a boy aged 5-17 years in good health and CMV-seronegative. The sequenced sample consisted of PBMCs. V is TRBV7-6 and J is TRBJ2-1; the D gene is possibly TRBD1 (7 bases). DNA for the CDR3: TGTGCCAGCAGCTTCATCACAGGGGACTCCCCCTACAATGAGCAGTTCTTC. It specifies CASSFITGDSPYNEQFF.